This TCR beta chain was sequenced for a study of cytotoxic CD8 clonotypes in ibrutinib-treated CLL. The CDR3 is 15 residues long. In germline, CDR1 is SGHTA, CDR2 FQGNSA. V lost 2 bases, J lost 3 bases, and 12 bases lay in between. Clones were read by immunoSEQ multiplex PCR, and TCRdb kept only the in-frame ones, dropping some. The sample includes about 160,000 clones, 70% to 85% of them seen just once. The TCR was taken from a human donor with chronic lymphocytic leukemia. The J gene is TRBJ2-3, the V gene TRBV7-2, with TRBD2 as a possible D gene (6 bases). The sequencing here drew on PBMCs, taken after 24 months of ibrutinib treatment. In nucleotides, the CDR3 is TGTGCCAGCAGCTTACAGGAGGGACGGACAGATACGCAGTATTTT. Translation gives CASSLQEGRTDTQYF.